Below, 11 T cell receptor beta chains from the same sample are listed, as sequenced in a study of blood T cell repertoires in COVID-19. Profiled with immunoSEQ multiplex PCR; TCRdb holds only in-frame clones, not every one. This table has hundreds of thousands of clones, roughly 90% appearing once. The sample taken for sequencing was PBMCs or T cells enriched from blood (not recorded which). The receptors were sampled from a woman under 30 who had recovered from COVID-19.

The chain is built from TRBV28 and TRBJ2-1; 10 bases line up with TRBD1. Germline V gene lookup returns CDR1 MDHEN and CDR2 SYDVKM. This CDR3 has 11 residues. J lost 15 bases, V lost 10 bases, and 9 bases had no gene match. The DNA for the CDR3 is TGTGCCACTCATACCCGGGACAGGGGGTTCTTC. The encoded protein is CATHTRDRGFF.

This rearrangement joins TRBV10-3 to TRBJ2-7; a possible D gene is TRBD2 (5 bases). The germline V and J ends were trimmed by 6 bases and 6 bases, with 12 bases remaining between them. The CDR3 sequence is 12 residues long. Germline V gives CDR1 ENHRY, CDR2 SYGVKD. CDR3 amino acids: CAIRSLGGEQYF. The CDR3 bases are TGTGCCATCAGGAGTCTAGGAGGCGAGCAGTACTTC.

The rearrangement joins TRBV4-1 to TRBJ1-2; D gene ambiguous. Per the germline V gene, CDR1 is MGHRA and CDR2 is YSYEKL. The CDR3 extends over 13 amino acids. V lost 0 bases and J lost 8, with 10 bases in between. CDR3 nucleotide sequence: TGCGCCAGCAGCCAAGAGCCGAACGGGGGCTACACCTTC. Its protein is CASSQEPNGGYTF.

The chain uses TRBV23-1 and TRBJ1-2; 11 positions match TRBD1. TRBV23-1 is an ORF, with its function uncertain. The CDR3 totals 16 residues. V gave up 4 bases and J gave up 5 bases; unmatched junction bases: 9. CDR3 DNA: TGCGCCAGCAGTCGCTTGGTCGGGACAGGGGGGTATGGCTACACCTTC. Protein sequence: CASSRLVGTGGYGYTF.

The chain uses TRBV4-1 and TRBJ2-1, with 10 bases fitting TRBD2. The CDR3 loop spans 16 amino acids. Germline CDR1 MGHRA, CDR2 YSYEKL. V lost 5 bases to trimming and J lost 5 bases; unmatched junction nucleotides: 9. CDR3 DNA: TGCGCCAGCAGCTTCTTGAGCGGGAGGGTAGACAATGAGCAGTTCTTC. Amino acids: CASSFLSGRVDNEQFF.

The chain uses TRBV5-6 and TRBJ1-1; D remains ambiguous. Germline-derived CDR1 and CDR2 are SGHDT and YYEEEE. V was clipped by 4 bases and J by 5 bases, with 18 bases between them. CDR3 length equals 15 residues. CDR3 nucleotides: TGTGCCAGCAGCGATCGGCACAGCAGGTTTACTGAAGCTTTCTTT. It encodes CASSDRHSRFTEAFF.

The rearrangement links TRBV28 to TRBJ2-4, with a possible D match to TRBD2 (6 bases). The CDR3 spans 15 residues. Germline V gives CDR1 MDHEN, CDR2 SYDVKM. The V end lost 5 bases, the J end lost 3 bases, and 14 bases lay between the germline ends. The chain's CDR3 is CASSGTGTDKNIQYF. CDR3 bases: TGTGCCAGCAGTGGTACCGGGACTGACAAAAACATTCAGTACTTC.

This chain joins TRBV5-1 and TRBJ2-3; 7 bases are a match to TRBD2. V lost 3 bases to trimming and J lost 0 bases; unmatched junction nucleotides: 4. This CDR3 contains 15 residues. The germline V gene encodes CDR1 SGHRS and CDR2 YFSETQ. Written as DNA, the CDR3 is TGCGCCAGCAGCTCAGACGGGGGGAGCACAGATACGCAGTATTTT. This sequence encodes CASSSDGGSTDTQYF.

This clone was detected only a few times. The chain has TRBV19 and TRBJ1-5; maybe TRBD1 (6 bases). Germline CDR1 reads LNHDA; CDR2 reads SQIVND (reference sequence). The CDR3 has 14 residues. The V and J ends lost 6 bases and 4 bases respectively, with 13 bases between them. This chain's CDR3 is CASSTGFRNQPQHF. The CDR3 bases are TGTGCCAGTAGCACAGGGTTCAGGAATCAGCCCCAGCATTTT. The variable domain in full, with the rest retrieved from reference TRBV19 and TRBJ1-5, is DGGITQSPKYLFRKEGQNVTLSCEQNLNHDAMYWYRQDPGQGLRLIYYSQIVNDFQKGDIAEGYSVSREKKESFPLTVTSAQKNPTAFYLCASSTGFRNQPQHFGDGTRLSIL.

The V call is TRBV2, the J call TRBJ2-3, with D maybe TRBD2 (7 bases). The ends were cut back, 2 bases at V and 2 bases at J, with 20 bases in the middle. CDR1 is SNHLY, CDR2 FYNNEI, per germline. The length of the CDR3 is 18 residues. CDR3 in amino acids: CASSESRSIGGPTDTQYF. In DNA form, the CDR3 reads TGTGCCAGCAGTGAATCGAGGAGTATCGGGGGGCCCACAGATACGCAGTATTTT. Variable domain in full (rest from reference TRBV2 and TRBJ2-3): EPEVTQTPSHQVTQMGQEVILRCVPISNHLYFYWYRQILGQKVEFLVSFYNNEISEKSEIFDDQFSVERPDGSNFTLKIRSTKLEDSAMYFCASSESRSIGGPTDTQYFGPGTRLTVL.

The chain employs TRBV15 and TRBJ2-3; tentatively, D is TRBD2 (6 bases). This CDR3 has 16 amino acids. Germline-derived CDR1 and CDR2 are LNHNV and YYDKDF (reference sequence). Trimming took 5 bases from V and 0 from J, leaving 15 bases between them. In nucleotides, the CDR3 is TGTGCCACCAGCGAGCCTTGGGGGGTTAGCACAGATACGCAGTATTTT. This encodes CATSEPWGVSTDTQYF. Full variable domain (rest looked up from reference TRBV15 and TRBJ2-3): DAMVIQNPRYQVTQFGKPVTLSCSQTLNHNVMYWYQQKSSQAPKLLFHYYDKDFNNEADTPDNFQSRRPNTSFCFLDIRSPGLGDTAMYLCATSEPWGVSTDTQYFGPGTRLTVL.